This T cell receptor (beta chain) comes out of a study of blood T cells in healthy people across ages. The use of a sample-barcoded 5' primer and a J-beta primer mix characterized a second PCR of about 7 to 12 cycles. With 12 random nucleotides, a template-switch adaptor tagged each individual cDNA molecule. Via MiXCR, TCRdb re-called the 5' RACE reads, giving one row per CDR3 protein. This table holds more than 650,000 distinct CDR3 sequences, less than 70% found once. Overall study results and limits: Per million T cells, TCR beta diversity dropped about linearly as age rose.

This clonotype was found many times. The antigen is not known. This receptor was taken from a man at least 80 years old in good health. The sequenced material came from blood.

The chain's CDR3 is CSARALDRGSSYEQYF. DNA of the CDR3: TGCAGTGCTAGAGCTCTGGACAGGGGCAGCTCCTACGAGCAGTACTTC. The chain joins TRBV20-1 to TRBJ2-7, with 9 bases identical to TRBD1. The CDR3 totals 16 residues. Germline CDR1 reads DFQATT; CDR2 reads SNEGSKA (reference sequence). Trimming at V came to 1 base and at J to 0 bases, leaving 7 bases not matched to a gene.